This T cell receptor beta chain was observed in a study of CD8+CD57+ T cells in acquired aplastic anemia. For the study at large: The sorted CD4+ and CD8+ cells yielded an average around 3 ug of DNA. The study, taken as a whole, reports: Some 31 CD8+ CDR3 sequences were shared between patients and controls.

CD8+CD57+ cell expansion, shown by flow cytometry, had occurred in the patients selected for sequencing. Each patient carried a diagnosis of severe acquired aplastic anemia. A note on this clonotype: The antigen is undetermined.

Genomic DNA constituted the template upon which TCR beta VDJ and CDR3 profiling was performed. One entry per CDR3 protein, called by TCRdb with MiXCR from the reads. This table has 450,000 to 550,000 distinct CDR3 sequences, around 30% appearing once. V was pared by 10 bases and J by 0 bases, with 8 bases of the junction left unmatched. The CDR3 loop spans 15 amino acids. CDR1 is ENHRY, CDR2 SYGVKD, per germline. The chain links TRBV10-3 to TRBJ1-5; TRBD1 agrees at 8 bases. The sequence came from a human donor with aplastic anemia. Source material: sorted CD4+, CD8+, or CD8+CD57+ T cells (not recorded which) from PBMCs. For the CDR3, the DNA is TGTGCCACCCGGACAGGGATCGGTAGCAATCAGCCCCAGCATTTT. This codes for CATRTGIGSNQPQHF.